This passage covers 24 T cell receptor beta chains from one sample sequenced in a study of type 1 and type 2 diabetes patients. PCR was run on genomic DNA. Amplification of the beta chain CDR3 used 30 forward and 13 reverse multiplex primers. TCRdb reprocessed the multiplex PCR reads via MiXCR and lists one record per CDR3 protein. Seen here are 250,000 or so distinct CDR3 sequences, more than 45% observed once, and the top ten hold about 13%. Sequencing input: peripheral blood mononuclear cells (PBMCs). These receptor sequences come from a man aged 18 to 35 with type 2 diabetes.

The chain recombines TRBV20-1 with TRBJ2-1; D possibly corresponds to TRBD2 (5 bases). The CDR3 totals 17 residues. V lost 1 base to trimming and J lost 3 bases, with 19 bases between them. CDR1 and CDR2 (germline): DFQATT, SNEGSKA (reference sequence). The CDR3, as DNA: TGCAGTGCTAGAGCTCCGTTGGGAGTTGGGATCTACAATGAGCAGTTCTTC. This codes for CSARAPLGVGIYNEQFF.

This clonotype occurred a few times. The chain is built from TRBV29-1 and TRBJ2-2; D unresolved. The CDR3 consists of 12 residues. From germline, CDR1 is SQVTM and CDR2 ANQGSEA. Trimming took 4 bases from V and 2 from J, leaving 5 bases between them. CDR3 sequence reads: CSVGTNTGELFF. For the CDR3, the DNA is TGCAGCGTTGGGACCAACACCGGGGAGCTGTTTTTT.

This chain links TRBV24-1 with TRBJ2-3; D tentatively fits TRBD1 or TRBD2 (5 bases each). The CDR3 loop spans 15 amino acids. V was pared by 5 bases and J by 1 base, with 12 bases between. Looked up from germline, CDR1 is KGHDR and CDR2 is SFDVKD. This chain's CDR3 is CATSATWDGTDTQYF. In nucleotides, the CDR3 is TGTGCCACCAGTGCCACCTGGGACGGCACAGATACGCAGTATTTT.

This sequence joins TRBV2 and TRBJ2-1; D unresolved. The germline V and J ends were trimmed by 6 bases and 2 bases, with 11 bases remaining between them. The CDR3 loop spans 14 amino acids. Per the germline V gene, CDR1 is SNHLY and CDR2 is FYNNEI. The CDR3 protein is CASRELATYNEQFF. CDR3 nucleotide sequence: TGTGCCAGCAGAGAGCTGGCTACCTACAATGAGCAGTTCTTC.

The rearrangement uses TRBV20-1 and TRBJ2-7; 9 bases are shared with TRBD2. The CDR3 totals 15 residues. The germline V gene has CDR1 DFQATT and CDR2 SNEGSKA (reference sequence). Germline trimming cut 6 bases from V and 4 bases from J; bases unmatched to any gene: 13. The CDR3 reads CSATLASGIVYEQYF. The CDR3 DNA reads as TGCAGTGCGACCTTGGCTAGCGGGATTGTATACGAGCAGTACTTC.

This sequence joins TRBV11-2 and TRBJ1-2; 9 bases are shared with TRBD1. The CDR3 has 16 amino acids. V lost 5 bases and J lost 5; bases outside the gene matches: 12. CDR1 and CDR2 (germline): SGHAT, FQNNGV. For the CDR3, the DNA is TGTGCCAGCAGCCGCCCCCGGGACAGGGTGGATTATGGCTACACCTTC. The encoded protein is CASSRPRDRVDYGYTF.

The chain couples TRBV18 to TRBJ2-5; no clear D. CDR1 is KGHSH, CDR2 LQKENI, per germline. V dropped 5 bases and J dropped 5 bases, with 12 bases sitting between them. CDR3 length: 13 residues. The CDR3 is CASSENMGETQYF. DNA of the CDR3: TGTGCCAGCTCAGAAAATATGGGGGAGACCCAGTACTTC.

The chain recombines TRBV2 with TRBJ2-7; 7 positions agree with TRBD1. The CDR3 is 14 amino acids. CDR1 is SNHLY, CDR2 FYNNEI, per germline. After removal of 6 bases from V and 2 bases from J, the junction contained 7 bases not matched to a gene. The CDR3 DNA sequence: TGTGCCAGCAGACAACAGGGGCCCACCTACGAGCAGTACTTC. It yields the protein CASRQQGPTYEQYF.

This sequence joins TRBV20-1 and TRBJ2-7; tentatively, D is TRBD2 (6 bases). V shed 6 bases and J shed 1 base, with 7 bases lying between them. The germline V gene has CDR1 DFQATT and CDR2 SNEGSKA (reference sequence). The CDR3 has 11 amino acids. The CDR3 loop is CSAGLSYEQYF. CDR3 coding DNA: TGCAGTGCAGGACTATCCTACGAGCAGTACTTC.

This clonotype was recorded many times. The chain couples TRBV2 to TRBJ2-2; D is possibly TRBD1 or TRBD2 (5 bases each). The CDR3 has 14 amino acids. Germline loops: CDR1 SNHLY, CDR2 FYNNEI. The ends were cut back, 7 bases at V and 0 bases at J, with 9 bases in the middle. CDR3 in DNA: TGTGCCAGCACGGGACCTGCGAACACCGGGGAGCTGTTTTTT. This sequence encodes CASTGPANTGELFF.

This clonotype appeared many times. The rearrangement uses TRBV19 and TRBJ1-1; D gene uncertain. CDR1 is LNHDA, CDR2 SQIVND, per germline (reference sequence). The CDR3 spans 14 residues. The germline V and J ends were trimmed by 2 bases and 3 bases, with 10 bases remaining between them. The chain's CDR3 is CASSIRRRDTEAFF. CDR3 in DNA: TGTGCCAGTAGTATAAGGAGAAGGGACACTGAAGCTTTCTTT.

The V gene is TRBV4-1, the J gene TRBJ1-2; TRBD1 matches 8 bases. The V and J ends lost 4 bases and 8 bases, in that order; junction bases with no gene match: 9. Germline V CDR1 and CDR2: MGHRA, YSYEKL. The CDR3 covers 14 residues. CDR3 nucleotide sequence: TGCGCCAGCAGCCCGGGACAGGAGACGAGAGGCTACACCTTC. This translates into CASSPGQETRGYTF.

This chain uses TRBV29-1 with TRBJ1-2; 7 bases are shared with TRBD1. Germline lookup yields CDR1 SQVTM and CDR2 ANQGSEA. After removal of 6 bases from V and 8 bases from J, the junction contained 12 bases not matched to a gene. The CDR3 length is 13 residues. The CDR3 DNA sequence: TGCAGCGTCAGCTCAGGGGGGGGAATCGGCTACACCTTC. This gives the protein CSVSSGGGIGYTF.

J is TRBJ1-1 and V is TRBV19; TRBD1 is a possible D gene (6 bases). V shed 7 bases and J shed 7 bases, with 16 bases lying between them. Germline V gives CDR1 LNHDA, CDR2 SQIVND (reference sequence). This CDR3 has 13 amino acids. The DNA of the CDR3 is TGTGCCAGTAACCTTCGGGGGGGCTTTGAAGCTTTCTTT. Amino acid sequence: CASNLRGGFEAFF. The complete variable domain, with remaining parts taken from reference TRBV19 and TRBJ1-1, reads DGGITQSPKYLFRKEGQNVTLSCEQNLNHDAMYWYRQDPGQGLRLIYYSQIVNDFQKGDIAEGYSVSREKKESFPLTVTSAQKNPTAFYLCASNLRGGFEAFFGQGTRLTVV.

This clonotype was observed a few times. V usage is TRBV6-5 and J usage is TRBJ2-6; D may be TRBD1 or TRBD2 (5 bases each). The ends were cut back, 0 bases at V and 2 bases at J, with 8 bases in the middle. The germline gives CDR1 MNHEY, CDR2 SVGAGI. The CDR3 is 16 residues long. The CDR3 is CASSYSLGAGANVLTF. As DNA, the CDR3 is TGTGCCAGCAGTTACTCTTTGGGGGCTGGGGCCAACGTCCTGACTTTC.

Points on this clonotype: Possible read error: a much larger clone is one base away. The J gene is TRBJ2-5, the V gene TRBV7-3; 9 nucleotides line up with TRBD1. Near its end, the DNA agrees better with TRBJ2-1, so the J call may be wrong. The CDR3 is 15 amino acids. CDR1 SGHTA and CDR2 FQGTGA come from the germline V gene. CDR3 nucleotide sequence: TGTGCCAGTAGTGTACAGGGGGCGCGCGTCTACGAGCAGTTCTTC. Translation gives CASSVQGARVYEQFF.

This clonotype was recorded a few times. The chain couples TRBV7-6 to TRBJ2-5; tentatively, D is TRBD2 (5 bases). The ends were cut back, 1 base at V and 1 base at J, with 10 bases in the middle. The CDR3 consists of 15 residues. Germline-derived CDR1 and CDR2 are SGHVS and FNYEAQ. The CDR3 nucleotides read TGTGCCAGCAGCTTAGGGACTCACCTCCAAGAGACCCAGTACTTC. Translation gives CASSLGTHLQETQYF.

The DNA for the CDR3 is TGTGCCAGCAGTTTATCCAGGGGGCTGACTGAAGCTTTCTTT. The encoded protein is CASSLSRGLTEAFF. The rearrangement uses TRBV27 and TRBJ1-1, with 8 nucleotides matching TRBD1. The germline V gene has CDR1 MNHEY and CDR2 SMNVEV (reference sequence). CDR3 length equals 14 residues. V shed 0 bases, J shed 5 bases, and the junction held 2 bases outside the gene matches.

The chain is built from TRBV20-1 and TRBJ1-4; the D is unclear. Germline-derived CDR1 and CDR2 are DFQATT and SNEGSKA (reference sequence). Trimming removed 0 bases from V and 4 bases from J, with 15 bases in between. The CDR3 is 16 residues long. The CDR3 spells CSAREIGAVGNEKLFF. In DNA, the CDR3 is TGCAGTGCTAGAGAAATTGGTGCAGTGGGTAATGAAAAACTGTTTTTT.

The chain is built from TRBV6-5 and TRBJ2-5; TRBD1 matches at 8 bases. V dropped 5 bases and J dropped 0; count of bases not matched to a gene: 8. Germline values: CDR1 MNHEY, CDR2 SVGAGI. The CDR3 is made up of 16 amino acids. CDR3 sequence reads: CASSGRTGTYQETQYF. CDR3 sequence (DNA): TGTGCCAGCAGTGGCCGGACAGGGACGTACCAAGAGACCCAGTACTTC.

This clonotype appeared a few times. This rearrangement joins TRBV19 to TRBJ2-7; 10 nucleotides line up with TRBD2. The CDR3 sequence is 14 residues long. V was pared by 8 bases and J by 1 base, with 5 bases of the junction left unmatched. Looked up from germline, CDR1 is LNHDA and CDR2 is SQIVND (reference sequence). The CDR3: CASRTSGSSYEQYF. DNA of the CDR3: TGTGCCAGTCGGACTAGCGGTTCTTCCTACGAGCAGTACTTC.

The rearrangement uses TRBV28 and TRBJ2-2; tentative D call: TRBD2 (6 bases). Germline values: CDR1 MDHEN, CDR2 SYDVKM. CDR3 length: 18 residues. Trimming removed 5 bases at V and 9 bases at J, with 28 bases between. CDR3 DNA sequence: TGTGCCAGCAGTCACTTGCCCTCGGGACTGGTAAATTTCCGGGAGCTGTTTTTT. Translating it yields CASSHLPSGLVNFRELFF.

This clonotype showed up just a few times. The chain couples TRBV12-3 or TRBV12-4 to TRBJ2-7; D unresolved. V lost 6 bases to trimming and J lost 2 bases, with 17 bases between them. The CDR3 is 15 amino acids. The CDR3, as DNA: TGTGCCAGCAGCCTCACAGTAACTAAACCCTACGAGCAGTACTTC. Its translation is CASSLTVTKPYEQYF.

This clonotype came up a few times. This chain joins TRBV25-1 and TRBJ1-4; TRBD1 matches 7 bases. The CDR3 totals 14 residues. CDR1 is MGHDK, CDR2 SYGVNS, per germline. V trimming: 6 bases; J trimming: 9 bases; junction bases outside the gene matches: 10. The CDR3 loop reads CASRITGEGKKLFF. The CDR3 bases are TGTGCCAGCAGGATTACAGGGGAAGGGAAAAAACTGTTTTTT.